This T cell receptor beta chain was sequenced during a study of read filtering for tumor transcriptome and immune sequencing. Overall study: The cohort had some 17 men and roughly 13 women aged roughly 45 to 90, mean roughly 70 years.

The V gene's germline CDR1 is SEHNR and CDR2 FQNEAQ (reference sequence). Trimming removed 5 bases from V and 6 bases from J, with 20 bases in between. The CDR3 has 15 amino acids. This clonotype was seen ten or more times. This library used roughly 370 ng RNA and molecular barcoded adaptors spanning alpha/delta and beta/gamma chains. TCRdb fed the reads into MiXCR, producing one record per CDR3 protein. The sample includes about 48,000 distinct CDR3 sequences, roughly 19% seen only once; the top ten take approximately 15%. Sequenced: a population of CD138-negative cells sorted from bone marrow. This sequence joins TRBV7-9 and TRBJ2-7, with D hard to call. This TCR was sampled from a donor at least 40 years old with multiple myeloma. The CDR3: CASSLPSPQAVEQYF. CDR3 in DNA: TGTGCCAGCAGCCTACCATCCCCTCAGGCCGTCGAGCAGTACTTC.